This T cell receptor beta chain appears in the sequencing data of a study of blood T cells in healthy people across ages. PCR was performed a second time for about 7 to 11 cycles using a sample-barcoded 5' primer and a J-beta primer mix. Using its own MiXCR run on the 5' RACE reads, TCRdb lists one record per CDR3 protein. The table includes 650,000 to 950,000 distinct CDR3 sequences, more than 40% detected once. This clonotype was recorded many times. The target antigen is unknown. Study-level findings and limits: Age brought a roughly linear fall in TCR beta diversity measured per million T cells. What prevented conclusive comparison of naive and antigen-experienced cells was that PBMCs were unsorted. Total diversity from one million sequenced T cells was likely underestimated.

Per sample, a minimum of 6 million PBMCs were isolated. Sample: blood. The TCR comes from a man aged 60 to 69 in good health.

The chain's CDR3 is CSVVWTAKNIQYF. The CDR3 DNA reads TGCAGCGTTGTATGGACGGCCAAAAACATTCAGTACTTC. The chain couples TRBV29-1 to TRBJ2-4; no definite D call. Germline V gene data show CDR1 as SQVTM and CDR2 as ANQGSEA. The V and J ends lost 4 bases and 1 base respectively, with 8 bases between them. The CDR3 loop spans 13 amino acids.